Presented here are 32 T cell receptor beta chains from one specimen sequenced in a study of blood T cell repertoires in COVID-19. TCRdb's table, derived via immunoSEQ multiplex PCR, lists solely in-frame clones and lacks some. Here the sample spans under 250,000 clones, approximately 83% being singletons. The sequencing input was peripheral blood. The receptors derive from a man in his thirties or forties who had recovered from COVID-19.

DNA for the CDR3: TGTGCCAGTAGCAAAAATCAGGGGGCGACCCTCACAGATACGCAGTATTTT. Amino acids: CASSKNQGATLTDTQYF. This chain uses TRBV19 with TRBJ2-3, with 8 nucleotides matching TRBD1. V shed 6 bases and J 2 bases; nucleotides not matched to a gene: 13. The length of the CDR3 is 17 residues. Germline V gene lookup returns CDR1 LNHDA and CDR2 SQIVND (reference sequence).

The V call is TRBV12-5, the J call TRBJ1-5; 8 positions agree with TRBD1. J gave up 4 bases and V 0 bases, and 8 bases lay outside the gene matches. This CDR3 is built from 17 residues. From germline, CDR1 is LGHNT and CDR2 FRNRAP. The CDR3 reads CASGLVITRQGNQPQHF. The CDR3 bases are TGTGCTAGTGGTTTGGTGATAACACGACAGGGGAATCAGCCCCAGCATTTT. The full variable domain, rest sourced from reference TRBV12-5 and TRBJ1-5, is DARVTQTPRHKVTEMGQEVTMRCQPILGHNTVFWYRQTMMQGLELLAYFRNRAPLDDSGMPKDRFSAEMPDATLATLKIQPSEPRDSAVYFCASGLVITRQGNQPQHFGDGTRLSIL.

The rearrangement uses TRBV20-1 and TRBJ2-5; possibly TRBD2 for D (6 bases). Between the trimmed V and J ends, which lost 3 bases and 3 bases, there was a span of 11 bases. Germline assignment: CDR1 DFQATT and CDR2 SNEGSKA (reference sequence). CDR3 length equals 13 residues. In nucleotides, the CDR3 is TGCAGTGCTAGTGTGGGGACTGAAGAGACCCAGTACTTC. It yields the protein CSASVGTEETQYF.

This clone has a single count. The chain links TRBV4-1 to TRBJ2-1; possibly TRBD2 for D (6 bases). The length of the CDR3 is 16 residues. Trimming shortened V by 2 bases and J by 0 bases, and 11 bases separated the two germline ends. Germline V gene data show CDR1 as MGHRA and CDR2 as YSYEKL. The CDR3 DNA is TGCGCCAGCAGCCAAAGACTAGAGGTCTCCTACAATGAGCAGTTCTTC. Its translation is CASSQRLEVSYNEQFF.

The chain employs TRBV6-6 and TRBJ2-6, with D maybe TRBD1 (5 bases). This CDR3 is 14 amino acids long. V lost 4 bases and J 2 bases, leaving 6 bases between the germline ends. Germline assignment: CDR1 MNHNY and CDR2 SVGAGI (reference sequence). The CDR3 nucleotides are TGTGCCAGCAGTTTGGACACTGGGGCCAACGTCCTGACTTTC. Its translation: CASSLDTGANVLTF.

The chain links TRBV21-1 to TRBJ2-3; the D call in the table, TRBD2, was not verified against the DNA. TRBV21-1 has pseudogene status. This CDR3 has 16 amino acids. CDR3 DNA: TGTGCCAGCAGCAAACTAGCGGGGCCCTCCGGAGATACGCAGTATTTT. It codes for CASSKLAGPSGDTQYF.

V and J are TRBV3-1 (or the pseudogene TRBV3-2) and TRBJ2-7, with 12 bases aligning to TRBD1. This CDR3 is built from 15 residues. The germline V gene encodes CDR1 LGHDT and CDR2 YNNKEL (reference sequence). J was trimmed by 7 bases and V by 5 bases; bases with no gene match: 9. Written as DNA, the CDR3 is TGTGCCAGCAGCTTTCCGGGACAGGGGGCTGGGGAGCAGTACTTC. It encodes CASSFPGQGAGEQYF.

V and J are TRBV10-1 and TRBJ2-3, with D tentatively TRBD2 (5 bases). CDR1 and CDR2 (germline): WNHNN, SYGVQD (reference sequence). Trimming shortened V by 0 bases and J by 2 bases, and 9 bases separated the two germline ends. CDR3 size: 15 residues. The CDR3 here is CASSESGKYTDTQYF. The CDR3 DNA sequence: TGCGCCAGCAGTGAGTCCGGGAAGTACACAGATACGCAGTATTTT.

The V gene is TRBV2, the J gene TRBJ2-1; D gene unclear. The V gene's germline CDR1 is SNHLY and CDR2 FYNNEI. The V gene lost 1 base and the J gene lost 3 bases, with 10 bases spanning the gap. The CDR3 consists of 15 residues. The CDR3 nucleotides read TGTGCCAGCAGTGAAGGTGCGTTCCACTACAATGAGCAGTTCTTC. Its translation: CASSEGAFHYNEQFF.

The J gene is TRBJ2-1, the V gene TRBV9; 9 nucleotides align to TRBD2. CDR3 length: 15 residues. The J segment lost 7 bases and the V segment lost 0 bases, leaving 5 bases of the junction unmatched. Germline CDR1 reads SGDLS; CDR2 reads YYNGEE. The CDR3 nucleotides read TGTGCCAGCAGCGTAGATTTTACTAGCGGGAATGAGCAGTTCTTC. Amino acid sequence: CASSVDFTSGNEQFF.

The genes are TRBV7-2 and TRBJ2-1; 11 bases align to TRBD2. The CDR3 extends over 16 amino acids. Looked up from germline, CDR1 is SGHTA and CDR2 is FQGNSA. J was trimmed by 7 bases and V by 0 bases; bases with no gene match: 5. The CDR3 nucleotides read TGTGCCAGCAGCTTAGCGACTAGCGGGGCGGGGAATGAGCAGTTCTTC. Residues: CASSLATSGAGNEQFF.

The chain couples TRBV5-6 to TRBJ2-5; D might be TRBD2 (5 bases). The CDR3 contains 14 residues. Deletions cut 0 bases from V and 1 base from J, with 7 bases between. From germline, CDR1 is SGHDT and CDR2 YYEEEE. CDR3 nucleotide sequence: TGTGCCAGCAGCTTGGCGGGGAGCCAAGAGACCCAGTACTTC. Protein: CASSLAGSQETQYF.

The rearrangement links TRBV6-1 to TRBJ2-3, with 7 bases lining up with TRBD2. The V gene end was trimmed by 6 bases and the J gene end by 6 bases; junction bases not matched to a gene: 12. This CDR3 is built from 15 residues. From germline, CDR1 is MNHNS and CDR2 SASEGT. In DNA, the CDR3 is TGTGCCAGCAGGGGCGGTGGCGGGGGAAGTGATACGCAGTATTTT. Translating gives CASRGGGGGSDTQYF.

This chain links TRBV9 with TRBJ2-5, with 7 positions matching TRBD2. The trim removed 2 bases at V and 4 bases at J, leaving 5 bases unmatched. There are 14 residues in the CDR3. The germline V gene encodes CDR1 SGDLS and CDR2 YYNGEE. The CDR3 reads CASSVTSHGETQYF. CDR3 in DNA: TGTGCCAGCAGCGTGACTAGCCACGGAGAGACCCAGTACTTC.

J is TRBJ1-1 and V is TRBV27, with D possibly TRBD1 on 6 matching bases. Between the trimmed V and J ends, which lost 6 bases and 2 bases, there was a span of 25 bases. This CDR3 contains 18 residues. Germline V gene lookup returns CDR1 MNHEY and CDR2 SMNVEV (reference sequence). CDR3 sequence: CASSPVFLQGRRNTEAFF. CDR3 coding DNA: TGTGCCAGCAGCCCTGTCTTCCTCCAGGGGCGACGAAACACTGAAGCTTTCTTT.

The rearrangement uses TRBV10-2 and TRBJ1-1; TRBD1 aligns across 11 bases. CDR1 and CDR2 (germline): WSHSY, SAAADI. After removal of 3 bases from V and 5 bases from J, the junction contained 14 bases not matched to a gene. The CDR3 runs to 18 residues. The CDR3 bases are TGCGCCAGCAGTGACGGACAGGGGGCGCATGATTGGGTTACTGAAGCTTTCTTT. Translation gives CASSDGQGAHDWVTEAFF.

V is TRBV3-1 (or the pseudogene TRBV3-2) and J is TRBJ2-5, with TRBD1 matching 8 bases. Germline CDR1 LGHDT, CDR2 YNNKEL (reference sequence). The CDR3 runs 14 residues. J gave up 5 bases and V 5 bases, and 7 bases lay outside the gene matches. CDR3 loop: CASSSPGGGETQYF. The CDR3 bases are TGTGCCAGCAGCTCCCCAGGGGGCGGGGAGACCCAGTACTTC.

This clone was detected a few times. The J gene is TRBJ2-7, the V gene TRBV7-9; TRBD1 matches 9 bases. The CDR3 runs to 15 residues. Germline V lookup: CDR1 SEHNR, CDR2 FQNEAQ (reference sequence). Trimming cost V 4 bases and J 1 base; bases outside gene matches: 5. Here the CDR3 reads CASSSRDRVSYEQYF. Here the CDR3 DNA reads TGTGCCAGCAGCTCCCGGGACAGGGTATCCTACGAGCAGTACTTC.

The chain is built from TRBV7-9 and TRBJ2-1, with TRBD2 identical over 8 bases. The germline V gene has CDR1 SEHNR and CDR2 FQNEAQ (reference sequence). J lost 8 bases, V lost 5 bases, and 11 bases had no gene match. The CDR3 totals 15 residues. CDR3 sequence reads: CASSGTGGGPYEQFF. Written as DNA, the CDR3 is TGTGCCAGCAGCGGTACGGGGGGGGGCCCGTATGAGCAGTTCTTC.

The chain recombines TRBV4-1 with TRBJ1-5; tentatively, D is TRBD1 (6 bases). CDR3 length: 17 amino acids. The V and J ends lost 2 bases and 7 bases respectively, with 21 bases between them. Germline CDR1 is MGHRA and CDR2 is YSYEKL. CDR3 bases: TGCGCCAGCAGCCAACCTTTCGGCAGGGGCACCGAACAGCCCCAGCATTTT. It translates to CASSQPFGRGTEQPQHF.

The chain carries TRBV11-3 and TRBJ2-5; 8 bases line up with TRBD1. The CDR3 extends over 15 amino acids. Trimming took 6 bases from V and 3 from J; bases not matched to a gene: 9. Germline-derived CDR1 and CDR2 are SGHNT and YENEEA. CDR3 bases: TGTGCCAGCAGTCGAGGCGACAGGGGTGAAGAGACCCAGTACTTC. As protein: CASSRGDRGEETQYF.

This clone was seen only a few times. The rearrangement uses TRBV2 and TRBJ2-7; a weak D match, TRBD2 (5 bases). Trimming pared 6 bases from V and 4 bases from J, leaving 10 bases between. The CDR3 consists of 12 residues. Germline assignment: CDR1 SNHLY and CDR2 FYNNEI. The CDR3 DNA reads as TGTGCCAGCAGCGGGTCGGGGTACGAGCAGTACTTC. Amino acid sequence: CASSGSGYEQYF.

The genes are TRBV11-2 and TRBJ2-1; a possible D gene is TRBD2 (6 bases). The CDR3 totals 14 residues. Germline lookup yields CDR1 SGHAT and CDR2 FQNNGV. Trimming pared 7 bases from V and 5 bases from J, leaving 15 bases between. The CDR3 region has the DNA TGTGCCAGCAAGGAGGGACGGACAAACAATGAGCAGTTCTTC. Its translation is CASKEGRTNNEQFF.

This rearrangement joins TRBV7-9 to TRBJ2-5; 11 nucleotides align to TRBD1. This CDR3 has 15 residues. Germline V gene sequence: CDR1 SEHNR, CDR2 FQNEAQ (reference sequence). V was clipped by 6 bases and J by 5 bases; unmatched bases: 8. The CDR3 here is CASRTRTGGWETQYF. The CDR3, as DNA: TGTGCCAGCAGAACCCGGACAGGGGGCTGGGAGACCCAGTACTTC.

The genes are TRBV4-2 and TRBJ2-1; D may be TRBD2 (7 bases). Trimming removed 0 bases at V and 5 bases at J, with 14 bases between. Germline V lookup: CDR1 LGHNA, CDR2 YNFKEQ. CDR3 length: 16 residues. The CDR3 DNA reads as TGTGCCAGCAGCCAAGATGAGGGGGGGCCTCACAATGAGCAGTTCTTC. This translates into CASSQDEGGPHNEQFF.

The genes are TRBV2 and TRBJ1-5; the D is unclear. Germline assignment: CDR1 SNHLY and CDR2 FYNNEI. The CDR3 has 13 residues. V was clipped by 2 bases and J by 0 bases, with 2 bases between them. The CDR3 sequence: CASSERSNQPQHF. The CDR3 bases are TGTGCCAGCAGTGAACGTAGCAATCAGCCCCAGCATTTT.

This clone was counted between two and nine times. V is TRBV2 and J is TRBJ1-6, with 7 bases fitting TRBD1. Unmatched junction bases numbered 9, after V lost 6 bases and J lost 7 bases. The CDR3 runs to 15 residues. Germline V gene data show CDR1 as SNHLY and CDR2 as FYNNEI. CDR3 nucleotide sequence: TGTGCCAGCAGCGCCGGGACAGCTGTAAATTCACCCCTCCACTTT. Encoded protein: CASSAGTAVNSPLHF.

The chain couples TRBV6-5 to TRBJ1-1; weak D call: TRBD1 (6 bases). V was pared by 6 bases and J by 4 bases, with 12 bases between. The CDR3 contains 13 residues. Per the germline V gene, CDR1 is MNHEY and CDR2 is SVGAGI. CDR3 sequence reads: CASSYRESTEAFF. CDR3 nucleotides: TGTGCCAGCAGCTACAGGGAGAGCACTGAAGCTTTCTTT.

The rearrangement uses TRBV29-1 and TRBJ1-2; 7 bases line up with TRBD1. The CDR3 contains 13 residues. Germline V gives CDR1 SQVTM, CDR2 ANQGSEA. V gave up 4 bases and J gave up 4 bases; unmatched junction bases: 6. This chain's CDR3 is CSVGGGVGYGYTF. The CDR3 DNA is TGCAGCGTTGGAGGGGGCGTAGGCTATGGCTACACCTTC.

V and J are TRBV7-2 and TRBJ1-1; possibly TRBD1 for D (5 bases). The CDR3 runs to 15 residues. Per the germline V gene, CDR1 is SGHTA and CDR2 is FQGNSA. V was pared by 7 bases and J by 4 bases, with 19 bases between. DNA of the CDR3: TGTGCCAGCACCCCCAGGGCCCAGTTGAGCACTGAAGCTTTCTTT. It specifies CASTPRAQLSTEAFF.

This rearrangement joins TRBV21-1 to TRBJ1-4. TRBV21-1 is an annotated pseudogene. The CDR3 has 21 amino acids. This chain's CDR3 is CASSAQSPHPQAEATNEKLFF. The CDR3 coding sequence is TGTGCCAGCAGCGCTCAAAGTCCCCACCCCCAGGCGGAGGCAACTAATGAAAAACTGTTTTTT.

The genes are TRBV2 and TRBJ1-2, with D perhaps matching TRBD1 (6 bases). The germline V gene has CDR1 SNHLY and CDR2 FYNNEI. The CDR3 is made up of 13 amino acids. V shed 8 bases and J shed 3 bases, with 13 bases lying between them. This CDR3 reads CASADRLHYGYTF. The CDR3 nucleotides are TGTGCCAGCGCGGACAGATTGCACTATGGCTACACCTTC.